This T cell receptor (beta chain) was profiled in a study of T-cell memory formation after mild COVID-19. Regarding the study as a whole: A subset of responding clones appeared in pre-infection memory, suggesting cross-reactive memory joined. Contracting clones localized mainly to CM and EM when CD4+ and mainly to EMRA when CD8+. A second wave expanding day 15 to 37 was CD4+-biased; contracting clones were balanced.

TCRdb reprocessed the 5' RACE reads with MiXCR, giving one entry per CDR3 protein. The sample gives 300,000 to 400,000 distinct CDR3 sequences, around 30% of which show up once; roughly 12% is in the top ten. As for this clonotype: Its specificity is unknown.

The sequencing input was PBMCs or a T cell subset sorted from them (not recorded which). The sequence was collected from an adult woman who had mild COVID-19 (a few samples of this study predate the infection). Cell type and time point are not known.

CDR3: CASSRTTGGSETQYF. The CDR3, as DNA: TGCGCCAGCAGCCGTACGACAGGAGGGTCAGAGACCCAGTACTTC. The rearrangement joins TRBV4-1 to TRBJ2-5; D tentatively fits TRBD1 or TRBD2 (6 bases each). Germline CDR1 and CDR2: MGHRA and YSYEKL. Trimming shortened V by 4 bases and J by 4 bases, and 16 bases separated the two germline ends. The CDR3 sequence is 15 residues long.